This T cell receptor beta chain was recovered during a study of T cells in Graves' hyperthyroidism and ophthalmopathy. Study background: Peripheral blood was obtained at initial diagnosis, preceding any treatment.

In this sample, this clonotype turned up many times. What it binds is unknown. Whole-study results and caveats: Expanded thyroid clonotypes (above 0.001) were mostly also found in blood. Progression to ophthalmopathy was predicted a median of 6.5 months early.

The CDR3 regions of TCR beta were amplified from RNA transcripts. The HTBI primer set served for first-round RT-PCR of the TCR CDR3. Via MiXCR, TCRdb re-called the multiplex PCR reads, giving one row per CDR3 protein. The sample consists of more than 250,000 distinct CDR3 sequences, about 16% of them appearing once. The germline V gene has CDR1 LNHDA and CDR2 SQIVND (reference sequence). The CDR3 has 12 residues. Trimming removed 7 bases from V and 0 bases from J, with 6 bases in between. V and J are TRBV19 and TRBJ1-1, with D unresolved. The sequenced sample was blood. The clonotype originates from a woman in her 50s with Graves' hyperthyroidism that later progressed to Graves' ophthalmopathy. This chain's CDR3 is CASNRLNTEAFF. CDR3 sequence (DNA): TGTGCCAGTAACCGCTTGAACACTGAAGCTTTCTTT.